Listed below are T cell receptor beta chains from one sample, sequenced in a study of response to subunit inactivated influenza vaccine. TCRdb used MiXCR to reprocess the RT-PCR reads, holding one entry per CDR3 protein. The sample lists around 470,000 distinct CDR3 sequences, approximately 7.7% occurring once. Sequencing was performed on PBMCs from blood, taken less than 30 months after vaccination. The source is a man aged 50 to 69 who received an inactivated influenza vaccine. CDR3s include the opening cysteine and the closing phenylalanine or tryptophan. Each record gives: V gene, D gene, J gene, clone size, CDR3 protein, CDR3 DNA. A D gene is named only where the DNA matches it firmly. The size entry is marked missing in some rows and otherwise reads once, few, many or a size class.

TRBV6-5	NA	TRBJ1-2	few	CATQRGGLGYTF	TGTGCCACCCAACGGGGCGGTCTGGGCTACACCTTC
TRBV11-2	NA	TRBJ1-1	few	CASSLGGFEAFF	TGTGCCAGCAGCTTAGGAGGGTTTGAAGCTTTCTTT
TRBV5-1	NA	TRBJ2-2	many	CASSSGYTGELFF	TGCGCCAGCAGCTCCGGTTATACCGGGGAGCTGTTTTTT
TRBV12-3/TRBV12-4	NA	TRBJ1-5	few	CASSPTGPNQPQHF	TGTGCCAGCAGTCCCACAGGTCCCAATCAGCCCCAGCATTTT
TRBV20-1	NA	TRBJ2-7	NA	CSARPLETDSYEQYF	TGCAGTGCTAGACCCTTGGAGACGGACTCCTACGAGCAGTACTTC
TRBV4-3	TRBD2	TRBJ2-3	NA	CASSQQGLAGADTQYF	TGCGCCAGCAGCCAGCAGGGACTAGCGGGAGCAGATACGCAGTATTTT
TRBV23-1	TRBD2	TRBJ2-7	few	CASSQTGGIVDYEQYF	TGCGCCAGCAGTCAAACGGGAGGTATTGTTGACTACGAGCAGTACTTC
TRBV11-2	TRBD2	TRBJ2-3	NA	CASSFDDSGGAWTDTQYF	TGTGCCAGCAGCTTCGACGACAGCGGGGGGGCCTGGACAGATACGCAGTATTTT
TRBV5-1	NA	TRBJ1-1	NA	CASSLSRGRVNTEAFF	TGCGCCAGCAGCTTAAGTCGCGGCAGGGTGAACACTGAAGCTTTCTTT
TRBV7-8	NA	TRBJ2-7	few	CASSLGAPTPYEQYF	TGTGCCAGCAGCTTAGGGGCGCCAACCCCCTACGAGCAGTACTTC
TRBV12-3/TRBV12-4	TRBD1	TRBJ1-1	many	CASSLDGRGGTEAFF	TGTGCCAGCAGTTTAGATGGCAGGGGGGGCACTGAAGCTTTCTTT
TRBV10-3	NA	TRBJ2-6	many	CAISVGASGANVLTF	TGTGCCATCAGTGTTGGAGCTTCTGGGGCCAACGTCCTGACTTTC
TRBV6-1	NA	TRBJ1-1	few	CASSEFGAGTEAFF	NA
TRBV12-3/TRBV12-4	NA	TRBJ1-5	many	CASSPDRGNQPQHF	TGTGCCAGCAGTCCGGACCGGGGCAATCAGCCCCAGCATTTT
TRBV9	TRBD1	TRBJ1-4	NA	CASSVGTGGGSNEKLFF	TGTGCCAGCAGCGTCGGGACAGGGGGCGGCAGTAATGAAAAACTGTTTTTT
TRBV29-1	NA	TRBJ2-1	many	CSVAGGRSSYNEQFF	TGCAGCGTGGCCGGGGGCCGGAGCTCCTACAATGAGCAGTTCTTC
TRBV6-2/TRBV6-3	NA	TRBJ2-5	NA	CASSRAGEVETQYF	TGTGCCAGCTCCAGGGCAGGCGAAGTGGAGACCCAGTACTTC
TRBV25-1	NA	TRBJ2-1	few	CASSDSVDGFHEQFF	TGTGCCAGCAGTGATTCGGTAGATGGATTCCATGAGCAGTTCTTC
TRBV29-1	NA	TRBJ2-7	NA	CSGGTDVPSKQYF	TGCAGCGGCGGGACAGATGTTCCTTCCAAGCAGTACTTC
TRBV24-1	NA	TRBJ1-5	NA	CATSEWDSNQPQHF	TGTGCCACCAGTGAGTGGGACAGCAATCAGCCCCAGCATTTT
TRBV2	NA	TRBJ2-7	NA	CASTRDLGAYEQYF	TGTGCCAGCACAAGGGACCTCGGGGCCTACGAGCAGTACTTC
TRBV29-1	NA	TRBJ2-3	many	CSERTANTDTQYF	TGCAGCGAGAGGACAGCGAACACAGATACGCAGTATTTT